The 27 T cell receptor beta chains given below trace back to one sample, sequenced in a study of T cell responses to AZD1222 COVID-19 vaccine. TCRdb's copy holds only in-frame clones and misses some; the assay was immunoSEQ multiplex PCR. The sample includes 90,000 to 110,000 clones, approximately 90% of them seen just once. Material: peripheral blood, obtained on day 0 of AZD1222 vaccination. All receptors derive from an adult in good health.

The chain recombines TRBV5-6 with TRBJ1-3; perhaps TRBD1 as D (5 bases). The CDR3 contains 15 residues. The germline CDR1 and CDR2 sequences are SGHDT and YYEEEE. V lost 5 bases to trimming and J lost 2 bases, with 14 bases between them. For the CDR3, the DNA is TGTGCCAGCAGTCCAATGGGGGGTGCTGGAAACACCATATATTTT. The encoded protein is CASSPMGGAGNTIYF.

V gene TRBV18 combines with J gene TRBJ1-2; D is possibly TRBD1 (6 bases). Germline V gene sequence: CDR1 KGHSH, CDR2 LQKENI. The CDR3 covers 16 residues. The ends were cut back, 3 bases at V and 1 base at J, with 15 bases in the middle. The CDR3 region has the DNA TGTGCCAGCTCACCCCGGGGGGGGGCCGGTAACTATGGCTACACCTTC. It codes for CASSPRGGAGNYGYTF.

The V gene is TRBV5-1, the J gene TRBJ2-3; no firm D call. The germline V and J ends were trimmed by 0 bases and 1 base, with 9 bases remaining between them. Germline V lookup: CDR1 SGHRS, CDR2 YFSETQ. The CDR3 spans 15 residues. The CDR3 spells CASSLERVGTDTQYF. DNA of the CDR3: TGCGCCAGCAGCTTGGAAAGGGTCGGCACAGATACGCAGTATTTT.

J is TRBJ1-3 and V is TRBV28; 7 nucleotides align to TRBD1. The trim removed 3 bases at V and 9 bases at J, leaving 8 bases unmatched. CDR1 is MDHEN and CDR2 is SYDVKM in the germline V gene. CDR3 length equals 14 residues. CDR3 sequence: CASSFDRVLGTIYF. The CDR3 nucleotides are TGTGCCAGCAGTTTCGACAGGGTTTTAGGCACCATATATTTT.

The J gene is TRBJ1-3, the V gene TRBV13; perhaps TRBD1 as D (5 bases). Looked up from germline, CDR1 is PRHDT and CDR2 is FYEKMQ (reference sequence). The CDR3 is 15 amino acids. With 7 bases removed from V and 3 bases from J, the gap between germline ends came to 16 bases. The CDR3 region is CASMGVGRNGNTIYF. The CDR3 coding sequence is TGTGCCAGCATGGGGGTAGGCCGGAATGGAAACACCATATATTTT.

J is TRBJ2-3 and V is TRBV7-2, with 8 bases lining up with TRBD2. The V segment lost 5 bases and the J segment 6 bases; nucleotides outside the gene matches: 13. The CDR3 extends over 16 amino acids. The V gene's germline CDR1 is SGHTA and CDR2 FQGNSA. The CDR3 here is CASSPRGGQGRDTQYF. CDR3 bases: TGTGCCAGCAGCCCTCGGGGGGGGCAAGGTCGGGATACGCAGTATTTT.

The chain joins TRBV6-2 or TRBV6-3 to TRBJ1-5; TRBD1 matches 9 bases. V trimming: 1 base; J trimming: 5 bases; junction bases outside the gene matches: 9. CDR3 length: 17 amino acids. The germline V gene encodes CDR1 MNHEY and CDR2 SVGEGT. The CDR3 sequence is CASSYYHRTGVDQPQHF. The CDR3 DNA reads TGTGCCAGCAGTTACTACCACCGGACAGGGGTAGATCAGCCCCAGCATTTT.

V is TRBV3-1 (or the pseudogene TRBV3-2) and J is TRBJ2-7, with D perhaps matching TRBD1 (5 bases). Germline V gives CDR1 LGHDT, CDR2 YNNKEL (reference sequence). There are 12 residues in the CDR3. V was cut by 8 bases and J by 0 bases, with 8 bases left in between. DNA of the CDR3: TGTGCCAGCGCCGACAGCTCCTACGAGCAGTACTTC. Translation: CASADSSYEQYF.

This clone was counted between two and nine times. The CDR3 DNA sequence: TGTGCCACCAGAAACCCCCAAGCCGCCTACGAGCAGTACGTC. It yields the protein CATRNPQAAYEQYV. The V and J genes are TRBV24-1 and TRBJ2-7; no definite D call. From germline, CDR1 is KGHDR and CDR2 SFDVKD. Trimming pared 7 bases from V and 2 bases from J, leaving 14 bases between. The CDR3 has 14 amino acids.

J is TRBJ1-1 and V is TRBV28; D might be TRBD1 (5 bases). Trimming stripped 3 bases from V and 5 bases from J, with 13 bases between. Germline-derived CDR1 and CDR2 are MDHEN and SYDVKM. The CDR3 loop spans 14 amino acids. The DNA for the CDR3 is TGTGCCAGCAGTTTGGAGGGGCGGGGGACTGAAGCTTTCTTT. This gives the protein CASSLEGRGTEAFF.

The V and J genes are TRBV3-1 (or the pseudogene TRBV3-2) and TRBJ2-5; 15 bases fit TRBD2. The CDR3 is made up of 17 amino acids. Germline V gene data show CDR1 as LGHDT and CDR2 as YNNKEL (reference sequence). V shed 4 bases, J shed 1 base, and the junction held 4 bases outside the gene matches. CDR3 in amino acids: CASSPGLAGGPQETQYF. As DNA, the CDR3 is TGTGCCAGCAGCCCGGGACTAGCGGGAGGTCCCCAAGAGACCCAGTACTTC.

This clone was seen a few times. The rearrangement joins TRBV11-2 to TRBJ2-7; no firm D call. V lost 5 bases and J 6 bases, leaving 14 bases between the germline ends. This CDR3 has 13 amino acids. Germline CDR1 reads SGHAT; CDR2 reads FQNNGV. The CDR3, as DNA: TGTGCCAGCAGCCCAAACCCTGCCCGCGAGCAGTACTTC. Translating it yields CASSPNPAREQYF.

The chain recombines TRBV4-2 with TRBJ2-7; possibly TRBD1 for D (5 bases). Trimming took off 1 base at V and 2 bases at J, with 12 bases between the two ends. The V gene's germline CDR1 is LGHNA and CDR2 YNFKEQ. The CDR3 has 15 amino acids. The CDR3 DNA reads TGTGCCAGCAGCCAAGCTAGGCAGGGCCCCTACGAGCAGTACTTC. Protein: CASSQARQGPYEQYF.

The chain's CDR3 is CASSPTEGRKETQYF. The CDR3 DNA sequence: TGTGCCAGCAGCCCTACCGAGGGCAGAAAAGAGACCCAGTACTTC. V and J are TRBV9 and TRBJ2-5; D may be TRBD2 (5 bases). Germline V lookup: CDR1 SGDLS, CDR2 YYNGEE. The CDR3 loop spans 15 amino acids. Trimming shortened V by 4 bases and J by 3 bases, and 16 bases separated the two germline ends.

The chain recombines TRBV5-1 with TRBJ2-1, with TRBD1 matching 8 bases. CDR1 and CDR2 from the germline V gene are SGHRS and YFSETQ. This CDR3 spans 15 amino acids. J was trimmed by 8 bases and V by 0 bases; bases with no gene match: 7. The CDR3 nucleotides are TGCGCCAGCAGCTTGGAAGGGACAGGATACGATGAGCAGTTCTTC. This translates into CASSLEGTGYDEQFF.

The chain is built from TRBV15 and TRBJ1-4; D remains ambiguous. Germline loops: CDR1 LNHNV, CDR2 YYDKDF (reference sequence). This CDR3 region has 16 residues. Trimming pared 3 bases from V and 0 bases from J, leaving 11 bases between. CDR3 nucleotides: TGTGCCACCAGCAGGGTACCAGGAGCAACTAATGAAAAACTGTTTTTT. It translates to CATSRVPGATNEKLFF.

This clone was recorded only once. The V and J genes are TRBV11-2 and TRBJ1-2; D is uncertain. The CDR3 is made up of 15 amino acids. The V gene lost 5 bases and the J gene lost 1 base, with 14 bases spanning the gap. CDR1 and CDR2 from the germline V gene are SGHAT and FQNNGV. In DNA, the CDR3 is TGTGCCAGCAGCATGCTACCCGGCATTAACTATGGCTACACCTTC. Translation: CASSMLPGINYGYTF.

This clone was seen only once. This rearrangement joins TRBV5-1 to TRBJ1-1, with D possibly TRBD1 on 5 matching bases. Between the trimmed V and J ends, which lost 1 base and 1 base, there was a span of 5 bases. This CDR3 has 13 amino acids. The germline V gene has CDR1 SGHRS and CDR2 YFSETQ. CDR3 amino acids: CASSLRGNTEAFF. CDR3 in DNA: TGCGCCAGCAGCTTGAGGGGGAACACTGAAGCTTTCTTT.

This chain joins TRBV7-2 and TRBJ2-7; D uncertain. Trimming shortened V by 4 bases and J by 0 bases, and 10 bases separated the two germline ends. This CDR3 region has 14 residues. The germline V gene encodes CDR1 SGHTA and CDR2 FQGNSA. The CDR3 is CASSSWGNSYEQYF. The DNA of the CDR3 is TGTGCCAGCAGCTCCTGGGGAAACTCCTACGAGCAGTACTTC.

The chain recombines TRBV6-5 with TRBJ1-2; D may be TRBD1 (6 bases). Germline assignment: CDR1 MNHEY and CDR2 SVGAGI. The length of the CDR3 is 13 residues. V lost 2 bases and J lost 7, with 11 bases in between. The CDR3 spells CASSYEGGPGYTF. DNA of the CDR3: TGTGCCAGCAGTTACGAAGGGGGGCCTGGCTACACCTTC.

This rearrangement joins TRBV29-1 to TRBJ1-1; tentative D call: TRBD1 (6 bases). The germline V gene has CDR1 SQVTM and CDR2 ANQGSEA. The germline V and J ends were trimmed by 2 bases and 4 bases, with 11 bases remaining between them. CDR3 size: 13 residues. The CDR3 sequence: CSVEPQGGTEAFF. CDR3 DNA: TGCAGCGTTGAACCACAGGGAGGCACTGAAGCTTTCTTT.

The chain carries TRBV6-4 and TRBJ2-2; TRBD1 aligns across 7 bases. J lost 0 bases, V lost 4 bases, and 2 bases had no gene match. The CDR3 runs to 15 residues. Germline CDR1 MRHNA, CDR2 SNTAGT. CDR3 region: CASSVQGANTGELFF. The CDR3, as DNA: TGTGCCAGCAGTGTTCAGGGGGCGAACACCGGGGAGCTGTTTTTT.

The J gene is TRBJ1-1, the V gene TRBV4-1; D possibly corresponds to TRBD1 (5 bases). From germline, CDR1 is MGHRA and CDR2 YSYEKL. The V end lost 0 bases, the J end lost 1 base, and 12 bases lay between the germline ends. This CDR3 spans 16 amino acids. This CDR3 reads CASSQDGTVWNTEAFF. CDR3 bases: TGCGCCAGCAGCCAAGACGGGACCGTGTGGAACACTGAAGCTTTCTTT.

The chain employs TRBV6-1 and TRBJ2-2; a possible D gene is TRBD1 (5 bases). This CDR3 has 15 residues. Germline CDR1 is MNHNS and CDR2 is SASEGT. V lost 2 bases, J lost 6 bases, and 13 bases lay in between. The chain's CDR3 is CASSETGVLSGELFF. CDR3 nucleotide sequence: TGTGCCAGCAGTGAAACAGGAGTGTTATCCGGGGAGCTGTTTTTT.

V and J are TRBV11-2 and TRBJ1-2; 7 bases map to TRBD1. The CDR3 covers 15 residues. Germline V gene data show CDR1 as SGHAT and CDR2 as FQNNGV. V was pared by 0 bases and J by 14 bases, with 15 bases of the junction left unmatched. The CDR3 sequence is CASSLDTGAYSMKTF. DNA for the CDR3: TGTGCCAGCAGCTTAGACACAGGGGCCTACTCTATGAAGACCTTC.

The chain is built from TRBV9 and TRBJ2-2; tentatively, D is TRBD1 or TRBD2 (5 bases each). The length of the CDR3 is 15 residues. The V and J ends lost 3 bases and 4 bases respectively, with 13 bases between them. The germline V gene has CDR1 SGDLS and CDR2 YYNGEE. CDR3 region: CASSGHGTGTGELFF. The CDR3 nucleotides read TGTGCCAGCAGCGGCCATGGGACGGGCACCGGGGAGCTGTTTTTT.

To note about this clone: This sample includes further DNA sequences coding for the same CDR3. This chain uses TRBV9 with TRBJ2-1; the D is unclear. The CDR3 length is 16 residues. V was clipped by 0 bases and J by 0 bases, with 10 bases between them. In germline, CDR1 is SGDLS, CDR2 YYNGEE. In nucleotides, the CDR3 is TGTGCCAGCAGCGTAGGGTCAGGCAGCTCCTACAATGAGCAGTTCTTC. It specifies CASSVGSGSSYNEQFF.